Below, 26 T cell receptor beta chains from the same sample are listed, as sequenced in a study of beta chain features in type 1 diabetes. Of the isolated RNA, all was reverse transcribed, and so the sequenced material was expressed TCRB transcripts. The protocol was immunoSEQ multiplex PCR, while the TCRdb copy is restricted to in-frame clones and leaves out a portion. This table holds more than 300,000 clones, over 10% found once. The source material was naive CD4+ T cells from blood. The receptors come from a man between 18 and 29 years old in good health.

The rearrangement joins TRBV9 to TRBJ2-1; 7 nucleotides align to TRBD1. CDR3 length: 15 amino acids. Germline values: CDR1 SGDLS, CDR2 YYNGEE. V trimming: 5 bases; J trimming: 8 bases; junction bases outside the gene matches: 13. The CDR3: CASRSTGTPTDEQFF. In nucleotides, the CDR3 is TGTGCCAGCAGATCGACAGGGACACCCACGGATGAGCAGTTCTTC.

This rearrangement joins TRBV28 to TRBJ2-7, with a tentative D call TRBD1 (6 bases). V gave up 5 bases and J gave up 3 bases, with 14 bases separating them. This CDR3 contains 14 residues. Germline lookup yields CDR1 MDHEN and CDR2 SYDVKM. The CDR3 reads CASSLPGALYEQYF. DNA of the CDR3: TGTGCCAGCAGTCTCCCAGGGGCCCTCTACGAGCAGTACTTC. Full variable domain (remainder filled in from reference TRBV28 and TRBJ2-7): DVKVTQSSRYLVKRTGEKVFLECVQDMDHENMFWYRQDPGLGLRLIYFSYDVKMKEKGDIPEGYSVSREKKERFSLILESASTNQTSMYLCASSLPGALYEQYFGPGTRLTVT.

This chain connects TRBV30 to TRBJ1-5; D remains ambiguous. V lost 4 bases to trimming and J lost 3 bases, with 13 bases between them. The CDR3 has 14 amino acids. Looked up from germline, CDR1 is GTSNPN and CDR2 is SVGIG (reference sequence). CDR3 amino acids: CAWTAGRSNQPQHF. CDR3 DNA: TGTGCCTGGACCGCGGGGAGGTCCAATCAGCCCCAGCATTTT.

The chain couples TRBV2 to TRBJ2-7; D possibly corresponds to TRBD1 (6 bases). V was pared by 6 bases and J by 0 bases, with 15 bases between. The CDR3 sequence is 15 residues long. Germline loops: CDR1 SNHLY, CDR2 FYNNEI. CDR3 nucleotides: TGTGCCAGCAGGGCCAGGACAGTAATCTCCTACGAGCAGTACTTC. Protein product: CASRARTVISYEQYF. The whole variable domain, filled in from reference TRBV2 and TRBJ2-7, reads EPEVTQTPSHQVTQMGQEVILRCVPISNHLYFYWYRQILGQKVEFLVSFYNNEISEKSEIFDDQFSVERPDGSNFTLKIRSTKLEDSAMYFCASRARTVISYEQYFGPGTRLTVT.

CDR3 residues: CASSVAGDFYGYTF. As DNA, the CDR3 is TGTGCCAGCAGCGTAGCTGGTGACTTCTATGGCTACACCTTC. The J gene is TRBJ1-2, the V gene TRBV9, with D uncertain. This CDR3 spans 14 amino acids. Trimming took 0 bases from V and 4 from J, leaving 10 bases between them. The germline CDR1 and CDR2 sequences are SGDLS and YYNGEE.

The chain uses TRBV11-2 and TRBJ2-3; 7 bases are a match to TRBD2. Per the germline V gene, CDR1 is SGHAT and CDR2 is FQNNGV. The length of the CDR3 is 12 residues. The ends lost 5 bases at V and 14 bases at J; junction bases unmatched: 10. CDR3 amino acids: CASSQLGGRAYF. The CDR3, as DNA: TGTGCCAGCAGCCAGTTAGGCGGGAGAGCGTATTTT.

The chain employs TRBV7-2 and TRBJ1-5; D not certain. This CDR3 comprises 15 residues. Per germline, CDR1 SGHTA and CDR2 FQGNSA. Trimming cost V 6 bases and J 0 bases, with 12 bases left between them. Here the CDR3 DNA reads TGTGCCAGCAGTCTAGCCAGTTATAGCAATCAGCCCCAGCATTTT. Its translation is CASSLASYSNQPQHF.

This clone was recorded a few times. This rearrangement joins TRBV28 to TRBJ1-5, with D possibly TRBD1 on 6 matching bases. This CDR3 contains 13 residues. Germline loops: CDR1 MDHEN, CDR2 SYDVKM. CDR3 region: CATRGGMGQPQHF. The CDR3 DNA sequence: TGTGCGACGCGGGGGGGCATGGGACAGCCCCAGCATTTT.

The chain combines TRBV18 with TRBJ1-1; the D is unclear. Trimming left V 2 bases short and J 5 bases short, with 6 bases between. The germline CDR1 and CDR2 sequences are KGHSH and LQKENI. This CDR3 region has 12 residues. CDR3 residues: CASSPSETEAFF. CDR3 DNA: TGTGCCAGCTCACCATCCGAGACTGAAGCTTTCTTT.

V gene TRBV7-9 combines with J gene TRBJ1-2, with 10 positions matching TRBD1. V dropped 1 base and J dropped 8; count of bases not matched to a gene: 13. Germline assignment: CDR1 SEHNR and CDR2 FQNEAQ (reference sequence). The CDR3 is made up of 17 amino acids. Here the CDR3 reads CASSLGRLGQGIRGYTF. CDR3 nucleotides: TGTGCCAGCAGCTTAGGGCGACTGGGACAGGGGATTCGAGGCTACACCTTC.

The chain recombines TRBV6-5 with TRBJ2-7, with D maybe TRBD2 (6 bases). V was cut by 5 bases and J by 3 bases, with 11 bases left in between. Germline lookup yields CDR1 MNHEY and CDR2 SVGAGI. CDR3 length: 13 amino acids. CDR3 bases: TGTGCCAGCAGTGTGGGACTGTACTACGAGCAGTACTTC. As protein: CASSVGLYYEQYF.

This clone was detected a few times. J is TRBJ2-2 and V is TRBV7-2; 10 bases are shared with TRBD1. J was trimmed by 4 bases and V by 2 bases; bases with no gene match: 4. Germline CDR1 and CDR2: SGHTA and FQGNSA. The CDR3 has 16 residues. Written as DNA, the CDR3 is TGTGCCAGCAGCTTACGACAGGGGGCGAGCACCGGGGAGCTGTTTTTT. Its protein product is CASSLRQGASTGELFF.

About this clone: One end of the junction fails to match germline, which may point to a read error. V gene TRBV6-6 combines with J gene TRBJ1-2; 7 nucleotides line up with TRBD1. The length of the CDR3 is 13 residues. CDR1 is MNHNY and CDR2 is SVGAGI in the germline V gene (reference sequence). CDR3 DNA sequence: TGTGCCATCAGTGGACAGGAAAACTATGGCTACACCTTC. Amino acid sequence: CAISGQENYGYTF.

The chain joins TRBV18 to TRBJ1-5; possibly TRBD1 for D (5 bases). Between the trimmed V and J ends, which lost 2 bases and 0 bases, there was a span of 14 bases. The germline gives CDR1 KGHSH, CDR2 LQKENI. CDR3 length equals 17 residues. The CDR3 nucleotides are TGTGCCAGCTCACCAGTGACAGAGGACCATAGCAATCAGCCCCAGCATTTT. Protein: CASSPVTEDHSNQPQHF.

The genes are TRBV7-2 and TRBJ1-4, with 10 positions matching TRBD1. V was pared by 5 bases and J by 6 bases, with 6 bases of the junction left unmatched. The CDR3 consists of 15 residues. Per germline, CDR1 SGHTA and CDR2 FQGNSA. The CDR3 loop is CASSKGTGEYEKLFF. Written as DNA, the CDR3 is TGTGCCAGCAGCAAAGGGACAGGGGAGTATGAAAAACTGTTTTTT.

This clone came up a few times. The rearrangement joins TRBV5-1 to TRBJ1-6; D is uncertain. Trimming left V 1 base short and J 6 bases short, with 11 bases between. From germline, CDR1 is SGHRS and CDR2 YFSETQ. This CDR3 spans 15 amino acids. The CDR3 sequence is CASSLSNGFNSPLHF. The CDR3 region has the DNA TGCGCCAGCAGCTTGTCTAACGGGTTTAATTCACCCCTCCACTTT.

The rearrangement links TRBV15 to TRBJ1-4; D ambiguous. Trimming cost V 11 bases and J 6 bases, with 16 bases left between them. The CDR3 spans 13 residues. Germline loops: CDR1 LNHNV, CDR2 YYDKDF (reference sequence). This chain's CDR3 is CAVPGTGYEKLFF. CDR3 DNA sequence: TGTGCCGTACCGGGTACGGGGTATGAAAAACTGTTTTTT.

This clone was counted a few times. This rearrangement joins TRBV27 to TRBJ2-5, with TRBD2 matching 8 bases. The J segment lost 3 bases and the V segment lost 0 bases, leaving 3 bases of the junction unmatched. The CDR3 runs to 15 residues. The germline CDR1 and CDR2 sequences are MNHEY and SMNVEV (reference sequence). CDR3 coding DNA: TGTGCCAGCAGTTTATCCGGCGGGAGGAAAGAGACCCAGTACTTC. The encoded protein is CASSLSGGRKETQYF.

The J gene is TRBJ2-7, the V gene TRBV28; 11 bases align to TRBD2. V was clipped by 0 bases and J by 2 bases; unmatched bases: 3. This CDR3 is built from 16 residues. Per germline, CDR1 MDHEN and CDR2 SYDVKM. CDR3 amino acids: CASSLWGLAETYEQYF. CDR3 coding DNA: TGTGCCAGCAGTTTATGGGGACTAGCGGAGACCTACGAGCAGTACTTC.

This clone was counted only a few times. The V gene is TRBV28, the J gene TRBJ1-5; TRBD1 agrees at 11 bases. CDR1 is MDHEN and CDR2 is SYDVKM in the germline V gene. After removal of 3 bases from V and 6 bases from J, the junction contained 7 bases not matched to a gene. CDR3 length equals 16 residues. The CDR3 region is CASSFPGQGARQPQHF. Here the CDR3 DNA reads TGTGCCAGCAGTTTCCCCGGACAGGGGGCTCGTCAGCCCCAGCATTTT.

This clone was seen only a few times. This chain uses TRBV2 with TRBJ2-4, with 9 positions matching TRBD1. CDR3 length: 13 residues. V gave up 3 bases and J gave up 14 bases; unmatched junction bases: 8. Germline loops: CDR1 SNHLY, CDR2 FYNNEI. As DNA, the CDR3 is TGTGCCAGCAGTGACATACAACAGGGGGCGGAGTACTTC. Encoded protein: CASSDIQQGAEYF.

This clone was found a few times. The chain joins TRBV18 to TRBJ2-5; D is unresolved. The CDR3 is made up of 13 amino acids. CDR1 KGHSH and CDR2 LQKENI come from the germline V gene. Deletions cut 7 bases from V and 2 bases from J, with 11 bases between. CDR3 bases: TGTGCCAGCTTCCATGACATACAAGAGACCCAGTACTTC. Its protein product is CASFHDIQETQYF. Using reference TRBV18 and TRBJ2-5 for the parts outside the CDR3, the full variable domain is NAGVMQNPRHLVRRRGQEARLRCSPMKGHSHVYWYRQLPEEGLKFMVYLQKENIIDESGMPKERFSAEFPKEGPSILRIQQVVRGDSAAYFCASFHDIQETQYFGPGTRLLVL.

This clone was counted only a few times. The V call is TRBV28, the J call TRBJ2-5; D is uncertain. This CDR3 is 13 amino acids long. Trimming left V 5 bases short and J 4 bases short, with 11 bases between. Germline assignment: CDR1 MDHEN and CDR2 SYDVKM. CDR3 nucleotides: TGTGCCAGCAGTCAGTCGTCGTCAGAGACCCAGTACTTC. It yields the protein CASSQSSSETQYF.

The chain is built from TRBV11-2 and TRBJ1-1, with D tentatively TRBD1 (5 bases). Trimming left V 5 bases short and J 5 bases short, with 18 bases between. Germline V gene lookup returns CDR1 SGHAT and CDR2 FQNNGV. CDR3 length: 15 residues. Here the CDR3 DNA reads TGTGCCAGCAGCCCGACGAGGAGGGGAGTGACTGAAGCTTTCTTT. Its protein product is CASSPTRRGVTEAFF.

This clone was seen a few times. V usage is TRBV5-6 and J usage is TRBJ2-7; perhaps TRBD1 as D (7 bases). V gave up 4 bases and J gave up 1 base, with 15 bases separating them. CDR1 is SGHDT and CDR2 is YYEEEE in the germline V gene. This CDR3 has 15 amino acids. The CDR3 loop reads CASSPAGGRSYEQYF. CDR3 coding DNA: TGTGCCAGCAGCCCAGCAGGGGGGAGGTCCTACGAGCAGTACTTC.

The V and J genes are TRBV18 and TRBJ1-1; D is unclear. With 3 bases removed from V and 1 base from J, the gap between germline ends came to 12 bases. Germline V gene lookup returns CDR1 KGHSH and CDR2 LQKENI. The CDR3 loop spans 15 amino acids. The CDR3 here is CASSPVFQRNTEAFF. CDR3 DNA: TGTGCCAGCTCACCCGTTTTTCAGCGGAACACTGAAGCTTTCTTT.